This TCR beta chain was captured in a study of T cell changes during pregnancy in multiple sclerosis. The CDR3 sequence is 15 residues long. Germline V CDR1 and CDR2: MNHNS, SASEGT. J lost 7 bases, V lost 10 bases, and 11 bases had no gene match. The table came from immunoSEQ multiplex PCR; TCRdb's copy has only in-frame clones and leaves some out. The profile shows over 25,000 clones, just over 90% of them singletons. This rearrangement joins TRBV6-1 to TRBJ1-5; TRBD1 matches 12 bases. The TCR originated in a female donor with multiple sclerosis, enrolled in a pregnancy study. The starting material was CD4+ T cells from peripheral blood mononuclear cells, obtained in the first trimester of pregnancy. This chain's CDR3 is CAIKRGQGAGQPQHF. The CDR3 nucleotides read TGTGCCATCAAGAGGGGACAGGGGGCCGGACAGCCCCAGCATTTT.